The 10 T cell receptor beta chains given below trace back to one sample, sequenced in a study of regulatory T cells in long-lasting Graves disease. Noted time point: newly diagnosed GD, antithyroid drugs for less than 3 months. Generation of the TCR library employed RNA extracted from PBMCs. Library construction for TCR beta used iRepertoire HTBI primers and Arm-PCR of CDR3 regions. One entry per CDR3 protein, called by TCRdb with MiXCR from the multiplex PCR reads. The data hold under 300,000 distinct CDR3 sequences, with around 21% observed a single time. The material was peripheral blood mononuclear cells (PBMCs), obtained at new diagnosis, from a patient treated with antithyroid drugs. Receptors were obtained from a female donor with Graves disease.

The rearrangement joins TRBV25-1 to TRBJ2-3; D ambiguous. Germline V gene data show CDR1 as MGHDK and CDR2 as SYGVNS. Trimming stripped 9 bases from V and 0 bases from J, with 16 bases between. The CDR3 length is 15 residues. DNA of the CDR3: TGTGCCAGTAATGGACCAACCGCAAGCACAGATACGCAGTATTTT. Protein product: CASNGPTASTDTQYF.

At least ten counts were recorded for this clonotype. The gene calls are TRBV7-3 and TRBJ2-7; D is perhaps TRBD2 (6 bases). The CDR3 has 14 residues. CDR1 and CDR2 (germline): SGHTA, FQGTGA. V shed 1 base and J shed 3 bases, with 10 bases lying between them. The CDR3 sequence: CASSLMGGVYEQYF. The CDR3 region has the DNA TGTGCCAGCAGCTTAATGGGCGGGGTCTACGAGCAGTACTTC.

This clonotype was detected ten times or more. This chain links TRBV5-1 with TRBJ1-2; 7 bases agree with TRBD1. The CDR3 has 13 residues. Germline trimming cut 2 bases from V and 8 bases from J; bases unmatched to any gene: 6. Germline V CDR1 and CDR2: SGHRS, YFSETQ. The chain's CDR3 is CASSFGQAGGYTF. In nucleotides, the CDR3 is TGCGCCAGCAGCTTCGGACAGGCTGGAGGCTACACCTTC.

A single count supports this clonotype. The rearrangement uses TRBV9 and TRBJ2-3; tentative D call: TRBD1 (6 bases). Trimming removed 4 bases from V and 9 bases from J, with 27 bases in between. Per the germline V gene, CDR1 is SGDLS and CDR2 is YYNGEE. The CDR3 contains 17 residues. This chain's CDR3 is CASSRNTRDRGWGTQYF. The DNA of the CDR3 is TGTGCCAGCAGCCGGAATACCAGGGATAGGGGGTGGGGGACGCAGTATTTT.

The sample holds many counts of this clonotype. The chain uses TRBV7-2 and TRBJ2-7; 14 bases match TRBD2. The CDR3 runs 16 residues. J lost 0 bases, V lost 5 bases, and 3 bases had no gene match. CDR1 and CDR2 from the germline V gene are SGHTA and FQGNSA. The CDR3 reads CASSTGTSGSSYEQYF. CDR3 nucleotide sequence: TGTGCCAGCAGCACAGGGACTAGCGGGAGCTCCTACGAGCAGTACTTC.

Regarding this clonotype: Since a far larger clone is one base different, this is likely a read error. The rearrangement links TRBV7-8 to TRBJ2-1; no reliable D call. The germline CDR1 and CDR2 sequences are SGHVS and FQNEAQ. The length of the CDR3 is 13 residues. The CDR3 reads CASSLGQLNERFF. CDR3 DNA: TGTGCCAGCAGCTTAGGGCAACTCAATGAGCGGTTCTTC.

This chain uses TRBV30 with TRBJ2-1, with D possibly TRBD2 on 7 matching bases. The CDR3 is made up of 13 amino acids. Germline V CDR1 and CDR2: GTSNPN, SVGIG (reference sequence). The V end was cut by 8 bases, the J end by 1 base, with 12 bases between. The CDR3 is CAGGAESYNEQFF. In DNA form, the CDR3 reads TGTGCCGGGGGGGCGGAGTCCTACAATGAGCAGTTCTTC.

This chain joins TRBV7-2 and TRBJ1-4; TRBD1 matches at 10 bases. Trimming removed 5 bases from V and 8 bases from J; junction bases left unmatched: 5. This CDR3 is built from 14 residues. Germline V gene lookup returns CDR1 SGHTA and CDR2 FQGNSA. As DNA, the CDR3 is TGTGCCAGCAGCCTCCGGGACAGGGGCGAAAAACTGTTTTTT. Translation gives CASSLRDRGEKLFF.

In this sample, this clonotype turned up many times. The chain joins TRBV7-3 to TRBJ1-1; D is perhaps TRBD1 (6 bases). The V gene's germline CDR1 is SGHTA and CDR2 FQGTGA. The CDR3 contains 14 residues. Trimming shortened V by 6 bases and J by 4 bases, and 15 bases separated the two germline ends. The CDR3 DNA reads TGTGCCAGCAGGCTGGGGGGCAGCTCCACTGAAGCTTTCTTT. This encodes CASRLGGSSTEAFF.

This clonotype occurred a few times. The rearrangement joins TRBV14 to TRBJ2-4; D possibly corresponds to TRBD2 (5 bases). Trimming stripped 1 base from V and 9 bases from J, with 7 bases between. The germline V gene encodes CDR1 SGHDN and CDR2 FVKESK. The CDR3 runs to 12 residues. CDR3 coding DNA: TGTGCCAGCAGCCAAGGAGGGTTCATTCAGTACTTC. It codes for CASSQGGFIQYF.